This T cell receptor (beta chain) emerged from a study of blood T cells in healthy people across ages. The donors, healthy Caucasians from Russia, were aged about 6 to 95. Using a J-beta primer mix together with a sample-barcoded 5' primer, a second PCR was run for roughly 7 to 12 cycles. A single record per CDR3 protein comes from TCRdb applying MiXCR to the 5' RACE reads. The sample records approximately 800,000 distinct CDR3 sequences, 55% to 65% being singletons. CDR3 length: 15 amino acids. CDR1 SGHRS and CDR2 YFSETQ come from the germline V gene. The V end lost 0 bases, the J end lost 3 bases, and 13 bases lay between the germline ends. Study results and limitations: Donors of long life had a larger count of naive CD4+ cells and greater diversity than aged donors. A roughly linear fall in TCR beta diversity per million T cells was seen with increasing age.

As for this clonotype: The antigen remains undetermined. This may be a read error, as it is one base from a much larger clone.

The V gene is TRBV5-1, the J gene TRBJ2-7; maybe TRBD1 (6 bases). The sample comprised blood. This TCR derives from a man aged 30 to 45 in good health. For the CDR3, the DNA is TGCGCCAGCAGCTTGGCGACAGGTTATAACTACGAGCAGTACTTC. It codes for CASSLATGYNYEQYF.